The entry below describes one T cell receptor (beta chain). The clone's antigen remains unknown. No base qualities exist here, and no much larger clone lies one base off it. Taken with the paper, the label for treatment or condition translates to: live attenuated yellow fever vaccine strain. At every blood-draw timepoint, two biological replicates of bulk PBMCs were collected. A standard Ficoll-Paque protocol was used to isolate PBMCs from peripheral blood. TriZol was used to extract RNA from bulk PBMCs, CD4 and CD8 fractions, and dextramer-positive and dextramer-negative fractions. TCR cDNA was made using 5'RACE template switching, a step that added a universal primer site and unique molecular identifiers. Priming for cDNA synthesis came from both the TCR alpha and TCR beta constant segments. Library amplification involved two PCR steps, and the second step added sample barcodes and sequencing adapters. Sequencing of the libraries was done on either Illumina HiSeq 2500 (2x100 bp) or NovaSeq (2x150 bp). The original pipeline was this. MIGEC was used to demultiplex reads and collapse the reads into UMI consensus sequences, and MiXCR was used for V(D)J alignment. Vaccine-responding clonotypes were identified with edgeR using replicate PBMC samples, with FDR below 0.01 and a log2 fold change above 5 up to day 15 being required. Each bulk clonotype received a CD4 or CD8 identity based on whether the sequenced CD4 or CD8 repertoire contained that clonotype at higher abundance. TCRdb handled the public reads itself, with Q25 trimming in fastp and clone calling in MiXCR, and kept productive beta chains. Rows are unified per CDR3 protein, each entry keeping the most common DNA and genes. TCRdb's processing, not the study's, gives the V and J calls here. This sample comprises about 500,000 distinct CDR3 sequences, roughly a sixth of them detected only once. The ten largest clones take up 17% of the sample.

The germline ends are 14 bases apart after V is trimmed by 5 bases and J by 9 bases. Looking up the germline V gene yields CDR1 SGHAT and CDR2 FQNNGV. The CDR3 starts with the cysteine, ends with the phenylalanine, and has 13 residues. The entry retains the CDR3 DNA only, 39 bases that are in frame from base 1. The data stem from a study of T cells after yellow fever vaccination (dated by TCRdb to between 2018 and 2021). In terms of the full investigation: The SMART-Seq v4 Ultra Low Input RNA kit was used to prepare libraries from fractions with low cell numbers. To track T-cell clones before and after primary and booster YFV17D yellow fever vaccination, bulk TCR alpha and beta repertoires were sequenced longitudinally. Two healthy male donors made up the cohort, one aged 18 to 30 years and the other aged 30 to 40 years. Blood samples were taken at several timepoints before and after primary and secondary immunization, and bulk PBMC replicates and cell subsets were isolated. Paper-wide results and their limitations: FACS-sorted repertoires could contain abundant contaminating clonotypes from the bulk population, so computational filtering was required. Most clones expanded after primary vaccination were re-detected after the booster (just under 97% of CD4 and roughly 87% of CD8), suggesting broad memory maintenance. Only two donors were included in the study, so the extent to which the findings can be generalized is limited. The secondary T-cell response was found to be weaker but faster than the primary response, with a peak reached on day 5 rather than on day 15. A small fraction of clonotypes showed up in both the CD4 and CD8 compartments, probably as a result of convergent recombination.

The clonotype was recovered from a man younger than 35 who received the YFV17D yellow fever vaccine. The chain couples TRBV11-2 to TRBJ1-3; the D gene remains uncertain. The material sequenced was PBMCs, taken 4 to 6 days after the first yellow fever vaccination. In nucleotides, the sequence is TGTGCCAGCAGCAGGGCCCTCGGTGGCACCATATATTTT. This yields the protein CASSRALGGTIYF.